Reported below is one TCR beta chain. Healthy bone marrow donors supplied every sample. These data originate in a study of cytomegalovirus exposure and HLA in healthy donors. There are 16 residues in the CDR3. Trimming took off 1 base at V and 0 bases at J, with 15 bases between the two ends. Germline V lookup: CDR1 GTSNPN, CDR2 SVGIG (reference sequence). Primers included in the PCR were 60 Vbeta and 13 Jbeta primers. Libraries were prepared by immunoSEQ multiplex PCR; TCRdb keeps only in-frame clonotypes and omits some of them. The data contain 130,000 or so clones, 60% to 85% of them singletons. The TCR comes from a female donor in good health and CMV-seropositive. Material: PBMCs. This chain connects TRBV30 to TRBJ2-5, with D unclear. CDR3 nucleotide sequence: TGTGCCTGGAGTGGTGGCCCCGTGGTTCACCAAGAGACCCAGTACTTC. It translates to CAWSGGPVVHQETQYF.